These 10 T cell receptor beta chains came from one sample sequenced in a study of T cells in Graves' hyperthyroidism and ophthalmopathy. It was RNA transcripts that yielded the amplified TCR beta CDR3 regions. Initially, a first-round RT-PCR of the TCR CDR3 employed the HTBI primer set. One entry per CDR3 protein, called by TCRdb with MiXCR from the multiplex PCR reads. The table shows 550,000 to 850,000 distinct CDR3 sequences, with roughly 20% occurring only once. Sequencing was performed on blood. The receptors were sampled from a woman aged 45 to 65 with Graves' hyperthyroidism that later progressed to Graves' ophthalmopathy.

In its sample, this clonotype was seen many times. V gene TRBV3-1 combines with J gene TRBJ2-7, with 9 bases fitting TRBD1. The CDR3 is 15 residues long. The junction had 9 bases not matched to a gene; V was cut back by 2 bases and J by 7 bases. CDR1 is LGHDT, CDR2 YNNKEL, per germline (reference sequence). The CDR3 protein is CASSQTGTGSWEQYF. The DNA of the CDR3 is TGTGCCAGCAGCCAAACCGGGACAGGGTCTTGGGAGCAGTACTTC.

The chain recombines TRBV27 with TRBJ2-3; D may correspond to TRBD1 or TRBD2 (6 bases each). This CDR3 comprises 16 residues. Germline V gene data show CDR1 as MNHEY and CDR2 as SMNVEV (reference sequence). Between the trimmed V and J ends, which lost 7 bases and 0 bases, there was a span of 17 bases. The CDR3 region is CASTRYGGFSTDTQYF. In nucleotides, the CDR3 is TGTGCCAGCACGAGATACGGGGGCTTTAGCACAGATACGCAGTATTTT.

The table lists this clonotype with many counts. This sequence joins TRBV6-1 and TRBJ1-1; no clear D. V shed 2 bases and J shed 5 bases, with 9 bases lying between them. CDR1 is MNHNS and CDR2 is SASEGT in the germline V gene. This CDR3 has 13 residues. CDR3 sequence reads: CASSERAGTEAFF. DNA for the CDR3: TGTGCCAGCAGTGAAAGGGCTGGAACTGAAGCTTTCTTT.

As concerns this clonotype: A read error may explain this, as a much larger clone is one base away. The V gene is TRBV20-1, the J gene TRBJ2-1; D gene ambiguous. V was pared by 5 bases and J by 4 bases, with 3 bases between. The CDR3 is 10 residues long. The germline V gene has CDR1 DFQATT and CDR2 SNEGSKA (reference sequence). The CDR3 DNA reads as TGCAGTGCTTGGTACAATGAGCAGTTCTTC. Amino acid sequence: CSAWYNEQFF.

Turning to this clonotype: A much more abundant neighbour one base away suggests this may be a read error. CDR3 nucleotides: TGTGCCAGCAGTTTAGGGCTAAAACCGGGAGAAGAACTGTTTTTT. Protein sequence: CASSLGLKPGEELFF. This chain connects TRBV12-3 or TRBV12-4 to TRBJ1-4; unclear D gene. CDR3 length equals 15 residues. The V end lost 1 base, the J end lost 12 bases, and 18 bases lay between the germline ends.

The chain uses TRBV15 and TRBJ2-6; no definite D call. This CDR3 comprises 15 residues. Trimming removed 0 bases at V and 0 bases at J, with 3 bases between. CDR1 is LNHNV, CDR2 YYDKDF, per germline (reference sequence). The CDR3 sequence: CATSRDGSGANVLTF. CDR3 bases: TGTGCCACCAGCAGAGACGGCTCTGGGGCCAACGTCCTGACTTTC.

In DNA form, the CDR3 reads TGTGCCAGCAGCAAAACGGCGGGCAGGGAAGGAAACATTCAGTACTTC. It codes for CASSKTAGREGNIQYF. The chain carries TRBV3-1 and TRBJ2-4; TRBD1 or TRBD2 may be the D gene (5 bases each). The CDR3 runs to 16 residues. Germline-derived CDR1 and CDR2 are LGHDT and YNNKEL (reference sequence). V was shortened by 5 bases and J by 6 bases, with 20 bases between the two germline ends.

The chain recombines TRBV2 with TRBJ2-7, with D tentatively TRBD2 (7 bases). The CDR3 consists of 14 residues. CDR1 is SNHLY and CDR2 is FYNNEI in the germline V gene. V was shortened by 6 bases and J by 5 bases, with 17 bases between the two germline ends. The DNA for the CDR3 is TGTGCCAGCAGCCTCGGACTAGAGGGGGACGAGCAGTACTTC. Its protein product is CASSLGLEGDEQYF.

The rearrangement joins TRBV2 to TRBJ2-2, with D possibly TRBD2 on 5 matching bases. The CDR3 contains 12 residues. The ends were cut back, 10 bases at V and 6 bases at J, with 12 bases in the middle. Germline V gene sequence: CDR1 SNHLY, CDR2 FYNNEI. The CDR3 DNA reads TGTGCCACCGCACGGGGTCCCGGGGAGCTGTTTTTT. Its protein is CATARGPGELFF.

The J gene is TRBJ2-2, the V gene TRBV6-1; D remains unclear. The CDR3 contains 18 residues. V was shortened by 8 bases and J by 4 bases, with 26 bases between the two germline ends. Germline lookup yields CDR1 MNHNS and CDR2 SASEGT. CDR3 sequence: CASRNMTVRTSGTGELFF. CDR3 in DNA: TGTGCCAGCCGAAATATGACTGTACGGACCTCGGGCACCGGGGAGCTGTTTTTT.